This TCR beta chain was profiled in a study of cytomegalovirus exposure and HLA in healthy donors. Details on this clone: The antigen is unknown. Germline and junction disagree at one end, which may indicate a read error.

Study-wide results and caveats: Cytomegalovirus status was reportedly diagnosed by the classifier with high sensitivity and specificity. It was likely that a cluster of highly shared sequence variants was a sequencing artifact.

Both 60 Vbeta primers and 13 Jbeta primers went into the PCR. Here immunoSEQ multiplex PCR was the method, and the copy in TCRdb shows in-frame clones only, minus some. The table has some 180,000 clones, roughly an eighth seen once. Germline V gene data show CDR1 as SGHNT and CDR2 as YYREEE (reference sequence). The CDR3 is made up of 15 amino acids. The donors, nominally healthy at sampling, likely had unrecorded immune exposures. This TCR came from a man in his fifties or sixties in good health and CMV-seropositive. The gene calls are TRBV5-4 and TRBJ1-2, with D unresolved. The sample was PBMCs. CDR3 protein: CASSLVGSANYCYTF. The CDR3 coding sequence is TGTGCCAGCAGCTTGGTCGGTTCCGCTAACTATTGCTACACCTTC.